The sequence of this TCR beta chain was determined in a study of T cells after yellow fever vaccination. Study overall: Fractions with few cells were prepared using SMART-Seq v4 Ultra Low Input.

The V gene's germline CDR1 is MNHNS and CDR2 SASEGT. The CDR3 has 14 residues. Turning to this clonotype: Its antigen remains unknown.

Whole-study findings and limits: Researchers cautioned that FACS-sorted repertoires could harbor abundant clonotypes contaminating from the bulk population. It was a weaker secondary response, yet one that peaked faster, at day 5 versus 15. Only a minor proportion of clonotypes was detected across both CD4 and CD8 compartments.

TCRdb re-called the 5' RACE reads with MiXCR, one entry per CDR3 protein. The sample includes around 340,000 distinct CDR3 sequences, under 15% of them seen just once. This specimen consisted of CD4+ T cells sorted from PBMCs, obtained 15 days after the yellow fever booster vaccination. This TCR was recovered from a man between 18 and 35 years old who received the YFV17D yellow fever vaccine. The V and J genes are TRBV6-1 and TRBJ2-1; D ambiguous. The CDR3 bases are TGTGCGCTGCGTGAGGTCAGGCGTTACAATGAGCAGTTCTTC. As protein: CALREVRRYNEQFF.